This TCR beta chain was found in a study of early T cells in non-severe SARS-CoV-2 infection. In this sample, this clonotype turned up many times. Unique molecular identifiers tagged individual cDNA molecules. Using its own MiXCR run on the 5' RACE reads, TCRdb lists one record per CDR3 protein. The sample shows tens of thousands of distinct CDR3 sequences, approximately 6.2% of them seen only once. The germline V and J ends were trimmed by 4 bases and 1 base, with 10 bases remaining between them. This CDR3 comprises 14 residues. Germline lookup yields CDR1 SGHNT and CDR2 YYREEE (reference sequence). The receptor comes from an adult who was a healthcare worker with PCR-confirmed SARS-CoV-2 infection or an uninfected control (not recorded which). This sequence joins TRBV5-4 and TRBJ2-3; TRBD2 might be the D (6 bases). The sample consisted of whole blood, taken at baseline. The CDR3 sequence is CASSRDSRTDTQYF. In nucleotides, the CDR3 is TGTGCCAGCAGCCGGGACTCCCGCACAGATACGCAGTATTTT.